The present T cell receptor (beta chain) was sequenced within a study of control samples from healthy donors and cancer patients (TCRdb year 2020). Cut back by 7 bases and 0 bases, the V and J ends lie 9 bases apart. The CDR3 starts with the cysteine, ends with the phenylalanine, and has 14 residues. Only the CDR3 DNA is retained, 42 bases long and in frame from the first base. Based on the germline V gene, the CDR1 and CDR2 sequences are SNHLY and FYNNEI. On this clone: Its antigen is unknown. Nothing much larger sits one base from this clone, and base qualities are not available.

The receptor library was made with the immunoSEQ multiplex PCR assay. In its TCRdb copy, this immuneACCESS table keeps in-frame sequences only and misses some clones. Where compared with another copy, unresolved V genes explain less than half of these, and the others have no known cause. This sample holds about 70,000 clones; 85% to 95% were observed only once. The top ten clones comprise approximately 3% of the sample. The receptor comes from a woman aged 25 to 39 in good health. Recombination connected TRBV2 to TRBJ2-2; the D gene cannot be resolved reliably. The material sequenced was blood. The DNA reads TGTGCCAGCAACCCCATAACGAACACCGGGGAGCTGTTTTTT. This encodes CASNPITNTGELFF.